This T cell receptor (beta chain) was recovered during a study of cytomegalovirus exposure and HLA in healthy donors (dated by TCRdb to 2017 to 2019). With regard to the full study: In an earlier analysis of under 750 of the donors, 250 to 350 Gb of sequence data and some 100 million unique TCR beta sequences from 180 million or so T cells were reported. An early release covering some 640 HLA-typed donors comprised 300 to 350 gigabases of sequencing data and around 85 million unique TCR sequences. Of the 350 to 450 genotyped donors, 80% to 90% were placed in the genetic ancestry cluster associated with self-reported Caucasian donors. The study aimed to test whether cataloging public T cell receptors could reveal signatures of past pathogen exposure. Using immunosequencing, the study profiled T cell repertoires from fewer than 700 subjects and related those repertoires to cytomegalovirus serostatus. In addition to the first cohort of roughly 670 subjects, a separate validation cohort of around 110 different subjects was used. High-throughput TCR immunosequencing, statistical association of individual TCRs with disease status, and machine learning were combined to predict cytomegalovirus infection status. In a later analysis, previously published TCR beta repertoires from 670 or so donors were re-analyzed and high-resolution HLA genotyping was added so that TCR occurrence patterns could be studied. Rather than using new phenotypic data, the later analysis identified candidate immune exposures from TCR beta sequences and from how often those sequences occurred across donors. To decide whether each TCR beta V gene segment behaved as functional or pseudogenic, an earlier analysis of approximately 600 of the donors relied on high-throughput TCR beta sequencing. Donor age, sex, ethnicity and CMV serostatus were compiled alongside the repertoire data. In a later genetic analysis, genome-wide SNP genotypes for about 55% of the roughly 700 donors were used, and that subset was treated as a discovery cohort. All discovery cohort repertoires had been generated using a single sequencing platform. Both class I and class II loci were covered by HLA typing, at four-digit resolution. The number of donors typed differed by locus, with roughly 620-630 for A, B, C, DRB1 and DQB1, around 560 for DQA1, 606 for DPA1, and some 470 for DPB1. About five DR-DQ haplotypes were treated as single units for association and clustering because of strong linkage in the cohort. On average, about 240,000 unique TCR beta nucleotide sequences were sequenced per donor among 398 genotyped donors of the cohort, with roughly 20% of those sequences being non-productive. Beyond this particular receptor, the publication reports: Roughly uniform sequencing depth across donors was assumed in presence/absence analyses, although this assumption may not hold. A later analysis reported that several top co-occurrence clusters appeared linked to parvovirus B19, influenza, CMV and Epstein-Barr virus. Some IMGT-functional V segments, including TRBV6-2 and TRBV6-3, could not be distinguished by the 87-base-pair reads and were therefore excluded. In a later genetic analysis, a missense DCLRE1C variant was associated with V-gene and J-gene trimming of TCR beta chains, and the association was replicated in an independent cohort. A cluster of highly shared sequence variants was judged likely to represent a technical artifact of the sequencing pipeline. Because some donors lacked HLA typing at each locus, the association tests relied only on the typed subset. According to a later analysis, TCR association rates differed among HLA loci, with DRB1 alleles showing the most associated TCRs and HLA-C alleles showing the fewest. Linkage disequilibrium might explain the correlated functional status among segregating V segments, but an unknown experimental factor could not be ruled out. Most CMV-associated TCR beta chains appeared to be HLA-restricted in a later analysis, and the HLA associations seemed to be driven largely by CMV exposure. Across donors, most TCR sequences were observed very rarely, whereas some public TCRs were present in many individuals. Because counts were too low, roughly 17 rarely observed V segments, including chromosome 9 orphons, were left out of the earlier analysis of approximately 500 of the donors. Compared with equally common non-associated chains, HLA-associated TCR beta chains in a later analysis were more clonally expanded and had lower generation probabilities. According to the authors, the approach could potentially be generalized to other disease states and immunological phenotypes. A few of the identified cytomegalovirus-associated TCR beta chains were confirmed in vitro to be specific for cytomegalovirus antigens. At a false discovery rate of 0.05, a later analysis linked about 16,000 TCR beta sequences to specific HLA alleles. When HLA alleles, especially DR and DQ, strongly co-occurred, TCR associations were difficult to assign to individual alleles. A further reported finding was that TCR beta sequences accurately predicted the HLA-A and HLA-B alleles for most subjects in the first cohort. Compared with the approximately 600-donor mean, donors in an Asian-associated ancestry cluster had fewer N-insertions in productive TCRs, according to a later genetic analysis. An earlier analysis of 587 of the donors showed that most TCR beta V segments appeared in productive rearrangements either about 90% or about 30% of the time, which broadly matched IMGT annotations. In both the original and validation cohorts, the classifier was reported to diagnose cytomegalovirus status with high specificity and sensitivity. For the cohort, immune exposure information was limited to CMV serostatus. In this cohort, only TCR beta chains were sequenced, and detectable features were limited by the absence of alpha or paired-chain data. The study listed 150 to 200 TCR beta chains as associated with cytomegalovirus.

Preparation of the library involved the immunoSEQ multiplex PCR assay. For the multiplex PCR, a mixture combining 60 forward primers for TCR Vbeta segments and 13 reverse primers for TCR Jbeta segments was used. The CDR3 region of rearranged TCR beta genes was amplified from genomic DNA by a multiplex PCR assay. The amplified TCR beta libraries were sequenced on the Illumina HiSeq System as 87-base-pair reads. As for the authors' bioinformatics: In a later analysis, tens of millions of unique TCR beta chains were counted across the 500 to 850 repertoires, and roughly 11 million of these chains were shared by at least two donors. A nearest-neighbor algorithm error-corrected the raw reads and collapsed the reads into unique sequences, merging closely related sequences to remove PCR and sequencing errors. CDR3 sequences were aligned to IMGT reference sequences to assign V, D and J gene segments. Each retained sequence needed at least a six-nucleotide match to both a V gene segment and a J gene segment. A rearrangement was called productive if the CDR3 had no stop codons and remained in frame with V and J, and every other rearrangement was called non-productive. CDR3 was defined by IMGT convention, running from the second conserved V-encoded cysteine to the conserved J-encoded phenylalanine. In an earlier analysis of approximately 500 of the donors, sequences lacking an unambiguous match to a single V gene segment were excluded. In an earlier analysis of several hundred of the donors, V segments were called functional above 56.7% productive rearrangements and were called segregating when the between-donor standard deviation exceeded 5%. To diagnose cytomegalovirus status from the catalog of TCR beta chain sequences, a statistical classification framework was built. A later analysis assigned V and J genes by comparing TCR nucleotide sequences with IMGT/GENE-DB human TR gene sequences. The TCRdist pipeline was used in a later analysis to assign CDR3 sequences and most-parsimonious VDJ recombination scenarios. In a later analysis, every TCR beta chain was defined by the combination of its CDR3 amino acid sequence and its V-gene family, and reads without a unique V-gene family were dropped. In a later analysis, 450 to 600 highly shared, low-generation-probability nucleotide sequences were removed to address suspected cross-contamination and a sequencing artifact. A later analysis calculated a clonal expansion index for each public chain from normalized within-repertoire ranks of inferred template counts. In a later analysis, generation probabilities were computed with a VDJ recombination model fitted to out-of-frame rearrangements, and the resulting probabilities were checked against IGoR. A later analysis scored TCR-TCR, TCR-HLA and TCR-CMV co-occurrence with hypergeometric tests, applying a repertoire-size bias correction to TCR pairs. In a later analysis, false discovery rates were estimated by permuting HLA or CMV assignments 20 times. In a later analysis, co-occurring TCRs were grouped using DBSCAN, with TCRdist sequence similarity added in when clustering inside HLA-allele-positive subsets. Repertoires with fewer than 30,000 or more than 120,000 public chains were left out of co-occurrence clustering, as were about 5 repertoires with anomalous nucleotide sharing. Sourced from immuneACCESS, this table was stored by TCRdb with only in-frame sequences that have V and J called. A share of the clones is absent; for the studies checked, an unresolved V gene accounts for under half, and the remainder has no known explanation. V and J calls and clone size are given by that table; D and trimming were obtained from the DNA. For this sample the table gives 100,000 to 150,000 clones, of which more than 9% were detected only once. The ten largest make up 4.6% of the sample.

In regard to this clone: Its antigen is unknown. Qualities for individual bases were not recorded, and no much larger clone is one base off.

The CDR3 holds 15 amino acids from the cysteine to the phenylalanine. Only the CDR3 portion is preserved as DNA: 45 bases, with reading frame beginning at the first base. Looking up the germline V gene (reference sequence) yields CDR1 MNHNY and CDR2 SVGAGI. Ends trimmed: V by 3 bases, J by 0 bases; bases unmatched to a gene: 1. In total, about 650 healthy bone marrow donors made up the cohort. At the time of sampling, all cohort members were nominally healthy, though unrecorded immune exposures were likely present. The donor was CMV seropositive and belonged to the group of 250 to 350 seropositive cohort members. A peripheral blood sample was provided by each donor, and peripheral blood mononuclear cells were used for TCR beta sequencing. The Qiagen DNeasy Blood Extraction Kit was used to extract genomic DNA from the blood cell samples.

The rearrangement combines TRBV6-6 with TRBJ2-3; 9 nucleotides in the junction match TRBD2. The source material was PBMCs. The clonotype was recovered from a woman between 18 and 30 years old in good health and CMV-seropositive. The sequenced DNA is TGTGCCAGCAGTTATCTAGCGGGAAGCACAGATACGCAGTATTTT. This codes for CASSYLAGSTDTQYF.